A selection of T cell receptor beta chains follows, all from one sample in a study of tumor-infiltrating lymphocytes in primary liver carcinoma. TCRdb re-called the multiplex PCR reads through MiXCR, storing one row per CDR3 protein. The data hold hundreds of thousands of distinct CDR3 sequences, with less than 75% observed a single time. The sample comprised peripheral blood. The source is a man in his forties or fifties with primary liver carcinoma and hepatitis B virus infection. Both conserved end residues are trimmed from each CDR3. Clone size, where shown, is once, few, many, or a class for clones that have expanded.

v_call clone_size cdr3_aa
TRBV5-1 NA ASSLFALVETDTQY
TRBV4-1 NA TSSQEGRPGTQY
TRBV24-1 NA ATSDSRINQPQH
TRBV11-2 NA ASSGAGADTQY
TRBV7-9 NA ASSSLQGLETQN
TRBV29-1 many SVGMAQETQY
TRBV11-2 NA TSSLRQGAVGELF
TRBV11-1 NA ASTADSQETQY
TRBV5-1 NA ANSSGTGRTDTQY
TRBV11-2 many ASSLDLSSTEAF
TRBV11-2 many ASSIDLGRDEQY
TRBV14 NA ASSQVDTGTQY
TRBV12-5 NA ASGSPVHGYT
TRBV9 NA ASSVVMGHGTYKQY
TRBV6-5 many ASSSPRTSGSYEQY
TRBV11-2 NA ASSFMDRPLEAF
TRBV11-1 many ASSPRRTGGPQNIQY
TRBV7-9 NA ATPPRAGSNRKPF
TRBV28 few ASSLGAPPPQY
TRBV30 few AWSGAAVINEQF
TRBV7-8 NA ASGIHEGNQPQH
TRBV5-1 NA TSSPRTEKTSYGYT
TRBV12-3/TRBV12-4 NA ASSQGQPNEQY
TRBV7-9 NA ASSPRRANQESQY
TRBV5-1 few ASSQPSSTDTQY
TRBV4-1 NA VSSPPASVDEQF
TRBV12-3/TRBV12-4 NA ASSLGIAGASDTQY
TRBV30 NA AWKNSGANVPT
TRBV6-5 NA ASSPGQAGGADTQY
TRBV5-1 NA ASSLSTGNEKLF
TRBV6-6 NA ASSFKHEKLF
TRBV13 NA TRSDAGTSGRDTQY
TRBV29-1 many SPQRSVNTEAF
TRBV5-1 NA TSSSQGVSGETQY
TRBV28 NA ASRPGDDGYGYT
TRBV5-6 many ASSRQDTGELF
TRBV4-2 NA ASSQDYYSSYNEQF
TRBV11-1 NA ASSSDLGIEDTQY
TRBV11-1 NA TSSLSGRTTGANVLT
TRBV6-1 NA ASSEGTRLAGAGAKNIQY